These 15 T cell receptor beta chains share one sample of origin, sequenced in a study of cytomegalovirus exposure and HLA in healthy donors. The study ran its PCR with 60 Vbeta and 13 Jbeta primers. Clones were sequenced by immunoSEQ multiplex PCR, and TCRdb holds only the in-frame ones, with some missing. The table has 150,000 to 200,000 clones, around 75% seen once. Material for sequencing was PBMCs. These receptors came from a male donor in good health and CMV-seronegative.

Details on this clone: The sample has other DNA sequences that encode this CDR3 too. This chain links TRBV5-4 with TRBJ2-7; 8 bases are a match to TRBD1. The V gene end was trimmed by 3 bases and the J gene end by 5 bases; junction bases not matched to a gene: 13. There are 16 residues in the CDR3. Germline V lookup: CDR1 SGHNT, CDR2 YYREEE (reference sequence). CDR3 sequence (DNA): TGTGCCAGCAGCTCCGGGGGCGGGCAGGACAGGGACGAGCAGTACTTC. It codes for CASSSGGGQDRDEQYF.

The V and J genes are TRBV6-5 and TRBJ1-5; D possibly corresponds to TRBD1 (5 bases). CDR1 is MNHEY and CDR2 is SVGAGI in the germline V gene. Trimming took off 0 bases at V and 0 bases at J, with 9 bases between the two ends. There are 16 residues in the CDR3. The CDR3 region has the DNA TGTGCCAGCAGTTACTCCCCGACAGATAGCAATCAGCCCCAGCATTTT. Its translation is CASSYSPTDSNQPQHF.

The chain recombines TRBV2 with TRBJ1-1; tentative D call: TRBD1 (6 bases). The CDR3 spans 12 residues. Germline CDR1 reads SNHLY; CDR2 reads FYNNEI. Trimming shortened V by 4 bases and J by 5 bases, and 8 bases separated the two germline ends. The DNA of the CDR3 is TGTGCCAGCAGTGTTAGGGGGACTGAAGCTTTCTTT. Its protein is CASSVRGTEAFF. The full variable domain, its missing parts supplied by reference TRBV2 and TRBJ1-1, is EPEVTQTPSHQVTQMGQEVILRCVPISNHLYFYWYRQILGQKVEFLVSFYNNEISEKSEIFDDQFSVERPDGSNFTLKIRSTKLEDSAMYFCASSVRGTEAFFGQGTRLTVV.

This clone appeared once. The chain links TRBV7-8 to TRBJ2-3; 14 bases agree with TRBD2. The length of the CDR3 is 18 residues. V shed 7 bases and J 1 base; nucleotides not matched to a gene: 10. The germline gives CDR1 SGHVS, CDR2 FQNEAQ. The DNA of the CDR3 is TGTGCCAGCACCACTAAGACTAGCGGGAGGGCCGGCACAGATACGCAGTATTTT. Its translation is CASTTKTSGRAGTDTQYF.

The CDR3 region has the DNA TGTGCCAGCAGCCGAATACAGGTGGGGGGTGAAAAACTGTTTTTT. This translates into CASSRIQVGGEKLFF. The chain recombines TRBV14 with TRBJ1-4, with D maybe TRBD1 (5 bases). The CDR3 loop spans 15 amino acids. V was clipped by 4 bases and J by 7 bases, with 16 bases between them. Germline CDR1 reads SGHDN; CDR2 reads FVKESK.

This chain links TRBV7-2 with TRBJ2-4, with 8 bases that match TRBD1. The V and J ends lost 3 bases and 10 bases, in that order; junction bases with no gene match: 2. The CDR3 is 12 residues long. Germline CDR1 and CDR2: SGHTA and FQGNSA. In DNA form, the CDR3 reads TGTGCCAGCAGCTTGACAGGGGAGATTCAGTACTTC. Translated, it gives CASSLTGEIQYF.

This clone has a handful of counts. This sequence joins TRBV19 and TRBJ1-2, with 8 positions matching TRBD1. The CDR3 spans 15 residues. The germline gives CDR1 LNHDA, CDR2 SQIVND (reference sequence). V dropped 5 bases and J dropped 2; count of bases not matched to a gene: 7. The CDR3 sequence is CASSPARTGNYGYTF. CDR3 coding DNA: TGTGCCAGTAGTCCCGCCCGGACAGGGAACTATGGCTACACCTTC.

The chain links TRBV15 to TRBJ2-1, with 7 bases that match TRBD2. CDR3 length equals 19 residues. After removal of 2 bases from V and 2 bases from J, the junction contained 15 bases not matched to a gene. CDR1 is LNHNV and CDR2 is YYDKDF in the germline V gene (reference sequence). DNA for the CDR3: TGTGCCACCAGCAGATCCCCTTTTCCTAGCGGCGTGACCTACAATGAGCAGTTCTTC. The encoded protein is CATSRSPFPSGVTYNEQFF.

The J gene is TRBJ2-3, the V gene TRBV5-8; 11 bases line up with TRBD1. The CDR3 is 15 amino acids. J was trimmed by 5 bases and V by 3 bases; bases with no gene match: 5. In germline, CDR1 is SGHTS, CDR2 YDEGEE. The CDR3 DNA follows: TGTGCCAGCAGCTCCCGGACAGGGGGCCTAGATACGCAGTATTTT. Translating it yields CASSSRTGGLDTQYF.

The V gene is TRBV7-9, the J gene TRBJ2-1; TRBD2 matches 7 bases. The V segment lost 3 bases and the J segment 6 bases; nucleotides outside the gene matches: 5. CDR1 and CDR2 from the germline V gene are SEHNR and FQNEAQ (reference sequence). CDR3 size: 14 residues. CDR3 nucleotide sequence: TGTGCCAGCAGCTTCCCCGAGCGGGGCAATGAGCAGTTCTTC. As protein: CASSFPERGNEQFF.

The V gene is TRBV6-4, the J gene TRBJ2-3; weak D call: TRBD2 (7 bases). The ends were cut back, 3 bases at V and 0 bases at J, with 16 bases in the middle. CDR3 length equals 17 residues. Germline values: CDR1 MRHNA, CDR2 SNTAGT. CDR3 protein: CASSERWRGPSTDTQYF. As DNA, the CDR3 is TGTGCCAGCAGTGAAAGGTGGCGGGGGCCGAGCACAGATACGCAGTATTTT.

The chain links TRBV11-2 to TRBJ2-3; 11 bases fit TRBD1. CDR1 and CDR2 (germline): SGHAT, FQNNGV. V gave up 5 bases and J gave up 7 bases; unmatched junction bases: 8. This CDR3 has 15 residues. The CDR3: CASSRGTGGQNTQYF. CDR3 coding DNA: TGTGCCAGCAGCCGCGGGACAGGGGGTCAGAATACGCAGTATTTT.

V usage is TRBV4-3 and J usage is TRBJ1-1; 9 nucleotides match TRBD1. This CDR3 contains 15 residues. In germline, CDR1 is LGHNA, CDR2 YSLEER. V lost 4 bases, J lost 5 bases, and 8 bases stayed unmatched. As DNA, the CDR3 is TGCGCCAGCAGCCCAACAGGGGGCCGGGGTACTGAAGCTTTCTTT. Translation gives CASSPTGGRGTEAFF.

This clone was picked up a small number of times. CDR3 in amino acids: CASSLWGGAAGSYEQYF. As DNA, the CDR3 is TGTGCCAGCAGTTTATGGGGGGGCGCGGCCGGATCCTACGAGCAGTACTTC. The rearrangement links TRBV27 to TRBJ2-7; a possible D gene is TRBD2 (7 bases). With 1 base removed from V and 1 base from J, the gap between germline ends came to 17 bases. CDR1 and CDR2 (germline): MNHEY, SMNVEV (reference sequence). The CDR3 is 17 amino acids.

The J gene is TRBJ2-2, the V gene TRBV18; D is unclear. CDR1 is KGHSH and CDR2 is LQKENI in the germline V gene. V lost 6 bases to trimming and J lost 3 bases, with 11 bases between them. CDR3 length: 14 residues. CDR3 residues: CASSLDQDTGELFF. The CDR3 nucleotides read TGTGCCAGCTCTCTCGACCAGGACACCGGGGAGCTGTTTTTT.